These T cell receptor beta chains were read from a single sample in a study of blood T cell repertoires in COVID-19. Repertoires were generated with immunoSEQ multiplex PCR, while TCRdb's copy carries only in-frame clones and drops some. The sample records about 140,000 clones, around nine tenths being singletons. Sequenced material: peripheral blood. Every receptor here comes from a woman aged 55 to 70 with acute or convalescent COVID-19. Both conserved end residues are part of each CDR3. A D gene is named only where the DNA matches it firmly. Clone sizes are given selectively: once, few, many, or a class where the clone is expanded.

abundance	j_gene	d_gene	v_gene	CDR3aa
.	TRBJ1-6	.	TRBV4-2	CASSDDSSRYNSPLHF
.	TRBJ2-7	.	TRBV4-1	CASSQVSRTAYTYEQYF
.	TRBJ2-7	.	TRBV6-5	CASSPRTLGGYEQYF
.	TRBJ1-2	.	TRBV5-1	CASSLGTVSYGYTF
.	TRBJ1-2	TRBD1	TRBV25-1	CATLGQVSGYTF
.	TRBJ1-1	.	TRBV5-1	CASSLQGAHTEAFF
.	TRBJ1-6	.	TRBV19	CASSISQAGSESNSPLHF
.	TRBJ2-5	.	TRBV18	CASSPGGYGGTQYF
.	TRBJ1-1	.	TRBV19	CASKERQWVSEAFF
.	TRBJ1-5	.	TRBV6-5	CASTYGQYSNQPQHF
.	TRBJ1-5	TRBD1	TRBV6-4	CASSGVPGQGFNQPQHF
.	TRBJ2-1	.	TRBV12-3/TRBV12-4	CASSLQGINEQFF
few	TRBJ1-2	.	TRBV12-3/TRBV12-4	CASRRTGAYGYTF
.	TRBJ2-2	TRBD1	TRBV9	CASSVTGVTGELFF
few	TRBJ1-2	TRBD1	TRBV3-1/TRBV3-2	CASSPGDREANYGYTF
.	TRBJ1-3	.	TRBV7-2	CASSPPGYSGNTIYF
.	TRBJ1-5	.	TRBV4-3	CASSPRLLRGNQPQHF
.	TRBJ1-4	TRBD1	TRBV7-2	CASSSRTGGNEKLFF
.	TRBJ1-2	.	TRBV5-6	CASSLGLTTGKGYTF
.	TRBJ2-3	.	TRBV6-6	CAHRGTGFEDTQYF
.	TRBJ2-3	.	TRBV5-8	CASSPFSDTQYF
.	TRBJ2-1	.	TRBV7-2	CASSPGLVGDEQFF
.	TRBJ2-5	TRBD2	TRBV4-2	CASSQGRGGDEYQETQYF
.	TRBJ2-5	.	TRBV19	CASSMGGTPGETQYF
.	TRBJ2-1	.	TRBV7-9	CASSLESSYNEQFF
.	TRBJ1-1	.	TRBV9	CASSVGRGGTTEAFF
.	TRBJ2-5	.	TRBV7-2	CASSIQETQYF
.	TRBJ1-5	.	TRBV5-1	CASSLSGSNQPQHF
.	TRBJ1-3	TRBD1	TRBV5-6	CASSPTGTYGNTIYF
.	TRBJ1-2	TRBD1	TRBV7-2	CASSPRTGGAYGYTF
.	TRBJ2-1	TRBD2	TRBV11-3	CASSLFSGGASREQFF
.	TRBJ1-6	.	TRBV28	CASSPSEGLGSVDSPLHF
.	TRBJ1-4	TRBD1	TRBV5-5	CASSRDRGATNEKLFF
.	TRBJ1-1	TRBD1	TRBV30	CAWRPHRGEAFF
few	TRBJ2-7	TRBD2	TRBV4-2	CASSQGAWGGNEQYF
.	TRBJ2-3	TRBD2	TRBV7-3	CASSFQRGSLDTQYF
.	TRBJ1-1	.	TRBV9	CASSVGLGGPAEAFF
.	TRBJ2-7	TRBD2	TRBV4-3	CASSQVLAGTYEQYF
few	TRBJ2-5	.	TRBV25-1	CASSDSGQKTQYF
.	TRBJ1-5	.	TRBV5-3	CARSLERPRDSNQPQHF
.	TRBJ1-1	.	TRBV18	CASSTYRENTEAFF
.	TRBJ1-3	.	TRBV5-1	CASSQGTTGNTIYF
once	TRBJ1-1	TRBD1	TRBV9	CATSRDRGTYTEAFF
.	TRBJ1-2	.	TRBV4-2	CASSPFEGQGNGYTF
.	TRBJ1-6	.	TRBV7-8	CASSFAGGNSPLHF
.	TRBJ1-1	.	TRBV12-3/TRBV12-4	CASSLYSSEAFF
.	TRBJ1-5	TRBD1	TRBV15	CATSSWLDRVNQPQHF
.	TRBJ2-6	.	TRBV28	CASSFQAGANVLTF
.	TRBJ1-6	TRBD1	TRBV11-2	CASSLLTGPGFNSPLHF
.	TRBJ2-7	TRBD1	TRBV5-4	CATQRQGGSYEQYF
.	TRBJ1-1	TRBD1	TRBV30	CAWTDGQGTEAFF
.	TRBJ1-6	TRBD1	TRBV5-1	CASSAEGQGTNSPLHF
.	TRBJ2-1	TRBD2	TRBV2	CASRTSGGQTYNEQFF
.	TRBJ1-1	.	TRBV7-2	CASSFGGGRAFF
.	TRBJ1-4	.	TRBV6-5	CASSSAGEKLFF
.	TRBJ1-1	.	TRBV10-3	CAIAQQENTEAFF
.	TRBJ2-7	.	TRBV29-1	CSVVPDRYTYEQYF
.	TRBJ1-3	.	TRBV9	CASSWGGEGNTIYF